This T cell receptor beta chain was recovered during a study of technical replicates of blood from a few donors. This clone was observed a few times. CDR3 length: 12 residues. V lost 3 bases to trimming and J lost 7 bases; unmatched junction nucleotides: 4. CDR1 and CDR2 (germline): GTSNPN, SVGIG (reference sequence). Some clones are missing from TCRdb's copy, which holds only in-frame ones; the method was immunoSEQ multiplex PCR. The top ten clones hold around 0.25% of a sample with about 83,000 clones, approximately 94% of them seen once. The sequenced sample consisted of T cells isolated from PBMCs. The clonotype was recovered from a human donor in good health. The V gene is TRBV30, the J gene TRBJ1-1; 8 bases line up with TRBD1. The CDR3 DNA sequence: TGTGCCTGGAGATACGGGACAGGTGAAGCTTTCTTT. Translating gives CAWRYGTGEAFF.